This T cell receptor beta chain derives from a study of T cell responses to AZD1222 COVID-19 vaccine listed by TCRdb under 2021. Background for the entire study: AZD1222 recipients whose second dose came at about 4 weeks and those whose second dose came at about 12 weeks were combined into one group, since spike-specific TCR depth and breadth did not differ between the two schedules. A total of 233 trial participants underwent TCR sequencing, of whom more than 200 had received two doses of AZD1222 and roughly 26 had received two doses of the MenACWY control vaccine. Trial participants were enrolled by age into subgroups of 18-55, 56-69 and 70-plus years, and roughly 150, 30 and 60 TCR-sequenced participants, respectively, were included in these subgroups. General conclusions and limits of the study: After two AZD1222 doses, spike-specific TCR breadth and depth were significantly higher than at day 0 and than in MenACWY recipients. Only six AZD1222 recipients were SARS-CoV-2 seropositive at baseline, limiting conclusions about previously exposed vaccinees. Reportedly, close to half of the unique spike-specific TCRs recognized epitopes lying outside the regions that are mutated in the B.1.351 and B.1.1.7 variants. In the small 56-69-year group, the increase in depth fell short of significance, most likely because of low power. Because no day 14 peak-response samples were available, repertoires were characterized only after the peak T cell response. The whole spike protein was spanned by vaccine-associated CD4 TCRs, and dominant responses were seen in regions 160-218 and 743-854. Participants were mostly white British, with more females than males. The authors suggested clonal diversity may have been underestimated.

The CDR3 regions of human TCRbeta chains were analyzed by immunosequencing. As for the authors' bioinformatics: Repertoire TCRs were matched against a reference library of SARS-CoV-2-specific TCRs generated with the MIRA antigen-specificity platform. Breadth was defined as the fraction of unique TCRs that were SARS-CoV-2-associated, and depth was defined as the fraction of total T cells that were SARS-CoV-2-associated. Using the MIRA data, each spike-specific TCR was assigned both to the spike region to which the TCR was reactive and to a CD4 or CD8 class. Log10-transformed breadth and depth values were compared by one-way ANOVA with Sidak's multiple comparisons tests. TCRdb mirrors the immuneACCESS table, restricted to in-frame sequences. Some clones are absent from its copies; in checked studies, under half trace to an unresolved V gene, and the reason for the others is unknown. That table furnishes V, J and clone size, whereas the DNA furnished D and trimming. For this sample the table gives about 110,000 clones, of which around nine tenths were detected only once. The top ten clones comprise around 20% of the sample.

The meaning of the sample's time point label: baseline before first vaccination. Vaccinee samples came from UK trials COV001 and COV002, including a single-blind randomized controlled phase 2/3 trial of AZD1222 (ChAdOx1 nCoV-19) in healthy adults. Trial participant PBMC samples were collected at day 0 and day 28 after the second dose for TCRbeta chain sequencing. From the cysteine up to the phenylalanine, the CDR3 has a length of 12 residues. The entry retains the CDR3 DNA only, 36 bases that are in frame from base 1. V gives up 8 bases and J gives up 1 base, and the segment between their germline ends measures 6 bases. The germline V gene sets CDR1 to SNHLY and CDR2 to FYNNEI. A note on this clone: The clone's antigen remains unknown. No clone much larger than this one lies a single base away; base qualities are absent.

The chain links TRBV2 with TRBJ1-3, with the D gene uncertain. The sequenced sample was peripheral blood, obtained on day 0 of AZD1222 vaccination. This clonotype was obtained from an adult in good health. The CDR3 protein sequence reads: CASGQSGNTIYF. DNA sequence: TGTGCCAGCGGGCAGTCTGGAAACACCATATATTTT.